This is a list of T cell receptor beta chains from one sample in a study of cytomegalovirus exposure and HLA in healthy donors. The protocol was immunoSEQ multiplex PCR, while the TCRdb copy is restricted to in-frame clones and leaves out a portion. The sample gives approximately 230,000 clones, about 90% of which show up once; more than 10% is in the top ten. The sequencing input was PBMCs. The receptors were sampled from a man younger than 35 in good health and CMV-seropositive. CDR3s include the opening cysteine and the closing phenylalanine or tryptophan. A D gene is named only where the DNA matches it firmly. A clone size is listed for some rows: how often the clone was seen (once, few, many), or a class if it is expanded.

>TRBV5-6|once|TRBJ2-7|.
CASSFGGTYEQYF
TGTGCCAGCAGCTTCGGGGGAACCTACGAGCAGTACTTC
>TRBV2|few|TRBJ1-2|.
CASSESSYGYTF
TGTGCCAGCAGTGAAAGCAGCTATGGCTACACCTTC
>TRBV6-4|.|TRBJ2-3|.
CASTRTSDTQYF
TGTGCCAGCACCAGGACATCAGATACGCAGTATTTT
>TRBV5-1|once|TRBJ2-7|.
CASSLGAGISSYEQYF
TGCGCCAGCAGCTTGGGAGCAGGTATAAGTTCCTACGAGCAGTACTTC
>TRBV10-3|.|TRBJ2-7|TRBD2
CAIGGLAGDEQYF
TGTGCCATCGGGGGACTAGCGGGAGATGAGCAGTACTTC
>TRBV7-2|.|TRBJ1-2|.
CASSFSRQVYGYTF
TGTGCCAGCAGCTTCTCACGGCAAGTCTATGGCTACACCTTC
>TRBV7-2|.|TRBJ1-2|.
CASSPKPSTPGYGYTF
TGTGCCAGCAGCCCAAAACCCAGTACCCCGGGCTATGGCTACACCTTC
>TRBV7-2|.|TRBJ2-3|.
CASSLVGRGGTDTQYF
TGTGCCAGCAGCTTAGTTGGCAGGGGAGGGACAGATACGCAGTATTTT
>TRBV11-1|once|TRBJ1-2|TRBD1
CASSPLDRNYGYTF
TGTGCCAGCAGCCCGTTGGACAGGAACTATGGCTACACCTTC
>TRBV4-1|.|TRBJ2-3|.
CASSQGQGQGTDTQYF
TGCGCCAGCAGCCAAGGGCAGGGTCAGGGCACAGATACGCAGTATTTT
>TRBV7-3|few|TRBJ2-5|TRBD2
CASSLNSGRGGETQYF
TGTGCCAGCAGCTTAAATAGCGGGAGAGGTGGGGAGACCCAGTACTTC
>TRBV7-9|.|TRBJ1-5|.
CASSFGHQPQHF
TGTGCCAGCAGCTTCGGACACCAGCCCCAGCATTTT
>TRBV29-1|.|TRBJ2-1|.
CSVEDNFPRSYNEQFF
TGCAGCGTTGAAGACAACTTCCCCCGCTCCTACAATGAGCAGTTCTTC